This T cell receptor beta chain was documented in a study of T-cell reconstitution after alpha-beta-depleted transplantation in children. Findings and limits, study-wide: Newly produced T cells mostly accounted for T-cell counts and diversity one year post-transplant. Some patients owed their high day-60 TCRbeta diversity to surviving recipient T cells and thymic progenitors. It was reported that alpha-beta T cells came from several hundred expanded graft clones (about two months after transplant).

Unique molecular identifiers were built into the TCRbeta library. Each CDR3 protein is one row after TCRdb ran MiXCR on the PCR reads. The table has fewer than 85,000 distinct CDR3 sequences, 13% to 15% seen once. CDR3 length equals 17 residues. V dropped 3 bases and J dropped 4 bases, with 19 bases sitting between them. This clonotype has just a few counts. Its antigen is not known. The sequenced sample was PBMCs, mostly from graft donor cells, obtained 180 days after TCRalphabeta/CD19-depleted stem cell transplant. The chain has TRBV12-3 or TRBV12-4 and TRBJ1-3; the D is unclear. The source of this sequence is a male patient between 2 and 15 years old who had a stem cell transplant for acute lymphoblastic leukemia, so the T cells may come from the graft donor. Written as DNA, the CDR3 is TGTGCCAGCAGTTTTGCCCATTCGACCAAGATAGGAAACACCATATATTTT. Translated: CASSFAHSTKIGNTIYF.